This entry is about one T cell receptor beta chain. Its antigen remains unidentified. Per-base quality was not reported, and no clone a single base away is much larger than it. Libraries were prepared through the immunoSEQ multiplex PCR assay. The source study handled its data this way. A statistical classification framework was built for diagnosing cytomegalovirus status from the catalog of TCR beta chain sequences. In its TCRdb copy, this immuneACCESS table keeps in-frame sequences only and misses some clones. Where compared with another copy, unresolved V genes explain less than half of these, and the others have no known cause. V, J and clone size are those of that table, while D and trimming were read from the DNA. For this sample there are fewer than 70,000 clones; over 75% appear just once. Jointly, the top ten make up about 3% of the sample. V is reduced by 2 bases and J by 4 bases, leaving a spacing of 14 bases between them. The CDR3, from cysteine to phenylalanine, totals 16 residues. Only CDR3 DNA is held: 48 bases, read in frame from base 1. The germline V gene gives CDR1 as MDHEN and CDR2 as SYDVKM.

The data stem from a study of cytomegalovirus exposure and HLA in healthy donors (dated by TCRdb to about 2017). Regarding the study in general: A later analysis indicated that the roughly 130 validation repertoires were generated on the platform also employed for the 666 repertoires of the first cohort. The study aimed to test whether signatures of past pathogen exposure could be identified by cataloging public T cell receptors. Along with the roughly 700-subject first cohort, a separate validation cohort of some 130 different subjects was used. The study combined high-throughput TCR immunosequencing, statistical association of individual TCRs with disease status, and machine learning to predict cytomegalovirus infection status. What the research found in general, with its limitations: In a later analysis, TCRs clustered in the first cohort were found to also tend to co-occur in the 100 to 150 validation repertoires, with over 90% of cluster scores above 0. In the study, about 150 TCR beta chains were listed as associated with cytomegalovirus. In vitro tests confirmed that a few of the cytomegalovirus-associated TCR beta chains recognize cytomegalovirus antigens. A later analysis had no HLA typing for the validation cohort, so co-occurrence there was scored across all 130 or so repertoires. The authors suggested that the approach could potentially be generalized to other disease states and immunological phenotypes. The classifier was reported to diagnose cytomegalovirus status with high specificity and sensitivity in both the original cohort and the validation cohort. Across donors, most TCR sequences were observed very rarely, whereas some public TCRs were present in many individuals.

Separate from the approximately 690-subject first cohort, the validation cohort of about 130 subjects was the group to which the donors belonged. The sample consisted of PBMCs. The rearranged segments are TRBV28 and TRBJ1-4; perhaps TRBD1 is the D gene, with 5 bases matching. The receptor was derived from a man younger than 30 in good health and CMV-seronegative. The DNA sequence is given as TGTGCCAGCAGTTTAAATCGTGGGGCCTTTAATGAAAAACTGTTTTTT. Translated, it gives CASSLNRGAFNEKLFF. Where the CDR3 stops, the reference TRBV28 and TRBJ1-4 genes take over; the full variable domain is DVKVTQSSRYLVKRTGEKVFLECVQDMDHENMFWYRQDPGLGLRLIYFSYDVKMKEKGDIPEGYSVSREKKERFSLILESASTNQTSMYLCASSLNRGAFNEKLFFGSGTQLSVL.